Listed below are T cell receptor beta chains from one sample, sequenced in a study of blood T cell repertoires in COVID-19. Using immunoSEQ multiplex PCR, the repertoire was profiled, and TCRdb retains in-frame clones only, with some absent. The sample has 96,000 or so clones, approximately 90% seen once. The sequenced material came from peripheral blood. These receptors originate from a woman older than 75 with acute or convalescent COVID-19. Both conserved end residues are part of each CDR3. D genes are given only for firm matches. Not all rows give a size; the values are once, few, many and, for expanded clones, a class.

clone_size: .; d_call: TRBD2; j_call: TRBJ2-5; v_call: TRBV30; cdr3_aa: CAWDLAGVGETQYF; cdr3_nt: TGTGCCTGGGATCTAGCGGGAGTTGGAGAGACCCAGTACTTC
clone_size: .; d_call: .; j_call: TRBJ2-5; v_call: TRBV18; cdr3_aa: CASSPIPATGKGETQYF; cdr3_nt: TGTGCCAGCTCACCAATTCCCGCTACAGGGAAGGGCGAGACCCAGTACTTC
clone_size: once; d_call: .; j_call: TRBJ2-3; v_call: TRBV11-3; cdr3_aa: CASSLTGDTQYF; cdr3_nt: TGTGCCAGCAGCCTAACAGGGGATACGCAGTATTTT
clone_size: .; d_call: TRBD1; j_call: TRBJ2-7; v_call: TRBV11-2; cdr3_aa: CASSFVPTGTVEQYF; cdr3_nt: TGTGCCAGCAGCTTTGTACCGACAGGGACGGTCGAGCAGTACTTC
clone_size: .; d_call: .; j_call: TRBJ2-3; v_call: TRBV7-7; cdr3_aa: CASSLSGPVDTQYF; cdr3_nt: TGTGCTAGCAGCTTAAGCGGGCCAGTAGATACGCAGTATTTT
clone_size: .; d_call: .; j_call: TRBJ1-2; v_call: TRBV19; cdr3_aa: CASSISFSIRGNGYGYTF; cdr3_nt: TGTGCCAGTAGTATTTCCTTCTCAATCAGGGGCAACGGCTATGGCTACACCTTC
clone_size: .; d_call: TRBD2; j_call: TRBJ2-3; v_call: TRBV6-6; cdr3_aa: CASSRRSGSRRYRTDTQYF; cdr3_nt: TGTGCCAGCAGTCGGCGTAGCGGGAGTAGAAGGTATCGGACAGATACGCAGTATTTT
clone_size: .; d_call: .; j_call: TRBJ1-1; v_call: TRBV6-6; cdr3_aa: CASSQKGLTNTEAFF; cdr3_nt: TGTGCCAGCAGCCAAAAGGGACTCACGAACACTGAAGCTTTCTTT
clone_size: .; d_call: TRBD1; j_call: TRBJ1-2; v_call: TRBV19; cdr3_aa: CASTTVDRVGGGYTF; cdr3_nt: TGTGCCAGTACCACCGTCGACAGGGTCGGAGGGGGCTACACCTTC
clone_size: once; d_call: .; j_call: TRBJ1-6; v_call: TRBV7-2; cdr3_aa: CASSSLRGNSPLHF; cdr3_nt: TGTGCCAGCAGCTCCCTCAGGGGAAATTCACCCCTCCACTTT
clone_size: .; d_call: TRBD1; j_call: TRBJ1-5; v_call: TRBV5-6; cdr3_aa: CASSLDLGQGASQPQHF; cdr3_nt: TGTGCCAGCAGCTTGGATTTAGGACAGGGGGCATCTCAGCCCCAGCATTTT
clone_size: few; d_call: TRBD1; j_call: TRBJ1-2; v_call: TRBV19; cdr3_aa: CASSRQGTYGYTF; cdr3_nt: TGTGCCAGTAGTAGACAGGGTACCTATGGCTACACCTTC
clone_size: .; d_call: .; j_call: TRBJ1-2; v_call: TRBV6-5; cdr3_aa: CASSSPRVGYGYTF; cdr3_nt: TGTGCCAGCAGCTCGCCGCGGGTGGGGTATGGCTACACCTTC
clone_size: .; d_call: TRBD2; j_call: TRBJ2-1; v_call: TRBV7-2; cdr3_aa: CASNAAAGRAEYNEQFF; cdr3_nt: TGTGCCAGCAATGCCGCGGCCGGGAGGGCCGAATACAATGAGCAGTTCTTC
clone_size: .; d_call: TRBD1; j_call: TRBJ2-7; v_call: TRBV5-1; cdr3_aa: CASSLTYRGTFYEQYF; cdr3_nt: TGCGCCAGCAGCTTGACCTACAGGGGGACCTTCTACGAGCAGTACTTC
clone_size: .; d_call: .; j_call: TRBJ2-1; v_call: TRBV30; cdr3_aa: CAWTGLAAYNEQFF; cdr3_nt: TGTGCCTGGACTGGGCTAGCAGCCTACAATGAGCAGTTCTTC
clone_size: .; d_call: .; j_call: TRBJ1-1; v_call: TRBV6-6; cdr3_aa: CASSYSSWGGAEAFF; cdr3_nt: TGTGCCAGCAGTTACTCATCTTGGGGAGGCGCTGAAGCTTTCTTT
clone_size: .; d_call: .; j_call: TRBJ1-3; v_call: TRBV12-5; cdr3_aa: CASGLGRQGGNTIYF; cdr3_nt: TGTGCTAGTGGTTTGGGGCGGCAGGGGGGAAACACCATATATTTT
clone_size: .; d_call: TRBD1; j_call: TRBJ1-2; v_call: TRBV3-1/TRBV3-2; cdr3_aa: CASSPTGQGNYGYTF; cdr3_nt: TGTGCCAGCAGCCCGACCGGACAGGGGAACTATGGCTACACCTTC
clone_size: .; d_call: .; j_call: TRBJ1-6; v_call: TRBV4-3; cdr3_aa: CASSQFVQGGSPLHF; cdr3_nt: TGCGCCAGCAGCCAATTCGTACAGGGTGGATCACCCCTCCACTTT
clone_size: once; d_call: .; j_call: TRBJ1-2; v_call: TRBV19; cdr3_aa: CASKEGHTNYGYTF; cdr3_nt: TGTGCCAGTAAAGAGGGACATACTAACTATGGCTACACCTTC
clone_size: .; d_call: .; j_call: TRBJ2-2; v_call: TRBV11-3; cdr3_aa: CASSDHRDTGELFF; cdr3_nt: TGTGCCAGCAGCGACCACCGGGACACCGGGGAGCTGTTTTTT
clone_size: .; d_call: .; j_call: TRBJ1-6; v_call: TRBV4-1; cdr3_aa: CASSQDATFGSPLHF; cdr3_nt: TGCGCCAGCAGCCAAGATGCGACATTCGGTTCACCCCTCCACTTT
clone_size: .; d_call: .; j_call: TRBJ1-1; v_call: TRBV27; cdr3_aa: CASSLAGGEGNTEAFF; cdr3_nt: TGTGCCAGCAGTTTAGCCGGGGGAGAGGGGAACACTGAAGCTTTCTTT
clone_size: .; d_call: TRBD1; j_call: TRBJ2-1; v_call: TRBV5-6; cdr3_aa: CASSFQGRGLLGQFF; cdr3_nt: TGTGCCAGCAGCTTTCAGGGCAGGGGGCTTCTGGGGCAGTTCTTC
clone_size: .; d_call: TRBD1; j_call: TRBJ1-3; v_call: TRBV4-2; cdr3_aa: CASSLYPGGGNTIYF; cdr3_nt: TGTGCCAGCAGCCTCTATCCAGGGGGGGGAAACACCATATATTTT
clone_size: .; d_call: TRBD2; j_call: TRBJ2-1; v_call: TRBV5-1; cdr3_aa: CASSLEQGGYNEQFF; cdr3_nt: TGCGCCAGCAGCTTGGAGCAGGGAGGGTACAATGAGCAGTTCTTC
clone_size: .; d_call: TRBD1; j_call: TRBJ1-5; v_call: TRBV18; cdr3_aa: CASSPATGGNQPQHF; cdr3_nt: TGTGCCAGCTCACCGGCGACAGGGGGCAATCAGCCCCAGCATTTT
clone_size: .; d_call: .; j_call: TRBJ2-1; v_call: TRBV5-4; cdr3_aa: CASSLVEYNEQFF; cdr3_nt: TGTGCCAGCAGCTTGGTTGAGTACAATGAGCAGTTCTTC
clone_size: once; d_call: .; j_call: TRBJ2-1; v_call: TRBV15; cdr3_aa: CATSRDTSTGELGQFF; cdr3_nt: TGTGCCACCAGCAGAGATACGTCCACGGGGGAGTTGGGGCAGTTCTTC
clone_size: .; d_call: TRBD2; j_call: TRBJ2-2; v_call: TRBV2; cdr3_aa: CASSEGVAGVTGELFF; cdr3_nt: TGTGCCAGCAGTGAGGGGGTAGCGGGAGTGACCGGGGAGCTGTTTTTT
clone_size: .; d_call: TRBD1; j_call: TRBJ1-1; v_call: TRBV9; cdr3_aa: CASSGRDRGTEAFF; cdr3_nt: TGTGCCAGCAGTGGCCGGGACAGGGGGACTGAAGCTTTCTTT
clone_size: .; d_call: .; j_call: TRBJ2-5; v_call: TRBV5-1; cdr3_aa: CASSFQDQETQYF; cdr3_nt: TGCGCCAGCAGCTTTCAGGACCAAGAGACCCAGTACTTC
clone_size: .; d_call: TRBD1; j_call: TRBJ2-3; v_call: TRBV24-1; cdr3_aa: CATSLTGGIDTQYF; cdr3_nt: TGTGCCACCAGCTTGACAGGGGGAATAGATACGCAGTATTTT
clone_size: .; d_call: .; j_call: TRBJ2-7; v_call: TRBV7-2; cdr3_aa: CASSLGGSVSYEQYF; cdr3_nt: TGTGCCAGCAGCTTAGGAGGGAGCGTCTCCTACGAGCAGTACTTC
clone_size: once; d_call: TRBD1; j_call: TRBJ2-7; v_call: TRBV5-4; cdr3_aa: CASSLGTGGLYEQYF; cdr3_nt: TGTGCCAGCAGCTTGGGGACAGGGGGCTTGTACGAGCAGTACTTC
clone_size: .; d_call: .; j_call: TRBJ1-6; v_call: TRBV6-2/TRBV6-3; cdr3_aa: CASSYVGSSYNSPLHF; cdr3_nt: TGTGCCAGCAGTTACGTGGGGAGCTCCTATAATTCACCCCTCCACTTT
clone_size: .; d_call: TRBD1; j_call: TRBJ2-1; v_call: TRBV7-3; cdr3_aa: CASSLWTGGWNEQFF; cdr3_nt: TGTGCCAGCAGCCTTTGGACAGGGGGATGGAATGAGCAGTTCTTC
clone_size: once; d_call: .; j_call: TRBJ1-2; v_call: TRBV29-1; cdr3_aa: CSVVRDTNYGYTF; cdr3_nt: TGCAGCGTTGTAAGGGACACCAACTATGGCTACACCTTC
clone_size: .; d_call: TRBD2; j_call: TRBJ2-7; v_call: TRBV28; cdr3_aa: CASSTPGTIYEQYF; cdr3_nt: TGTGCCAGCAGTACCCCTGGGACTATCTACGAGCAGTACTTC
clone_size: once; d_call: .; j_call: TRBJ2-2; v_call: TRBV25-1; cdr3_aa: CASSESRSGVYTGELFF; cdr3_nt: TGTGCCAGCAGTGAAAGTCGCTCAGGGGTTTACACCGGGGAGCTGTTTTTT
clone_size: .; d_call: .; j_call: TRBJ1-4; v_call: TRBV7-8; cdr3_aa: CASSFLGADEKLFF; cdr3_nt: TGTGCCAGCAGCTTCCTGGGGGCGGATGAAAAACTGTTTTTT
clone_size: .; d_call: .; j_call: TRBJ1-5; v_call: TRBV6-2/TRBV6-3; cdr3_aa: CASSTWTGWGGSNQPQHF; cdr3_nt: TGTGCCAGCAGTACTTGGACGGGCTGGGGGGGTAGCAATCAGCCCCAGCATTTT
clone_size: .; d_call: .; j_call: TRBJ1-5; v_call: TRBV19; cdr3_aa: CASSPEMTISGSNQPQHF; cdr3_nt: TGTGCCAGTAGTCCAGAGATGACAATCTCGGGGAGCAATCAGCCCCAGCATTTT
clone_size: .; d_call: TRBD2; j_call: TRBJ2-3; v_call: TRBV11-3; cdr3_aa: CASSLGLAHTDTQYF; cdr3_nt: TGTGCCAGCAGCTTAGGACTAGCGCACACAGATACGCAGTATTTT
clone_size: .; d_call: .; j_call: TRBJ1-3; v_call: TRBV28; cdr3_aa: CASSSTGLGNTIYF; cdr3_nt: TGTGCCAGCAGTTCGACAGGCCTCGGAAACACCATATATTTT
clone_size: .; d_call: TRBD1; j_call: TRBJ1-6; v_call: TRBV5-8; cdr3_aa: CASSTRGQDLYNSPLHF; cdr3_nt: TGTGCCAGCAGCACCCGCGGACAGGATCTCTATAATTCACCCCTCCACTTT
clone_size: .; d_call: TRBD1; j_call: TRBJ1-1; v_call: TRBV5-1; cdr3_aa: CASSLGQASDEAFF; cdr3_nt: TGCGCCAGCAGCTTAGGACAGGCCTCGGATGAAGCTTTCTTT
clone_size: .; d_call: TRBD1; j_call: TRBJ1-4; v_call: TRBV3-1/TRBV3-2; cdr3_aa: CASSLRTGVKEKLFF; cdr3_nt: TGTGCCAGCAGCCTAAGGACAGGGGTTAAAGAAAAACTGTTTTTT